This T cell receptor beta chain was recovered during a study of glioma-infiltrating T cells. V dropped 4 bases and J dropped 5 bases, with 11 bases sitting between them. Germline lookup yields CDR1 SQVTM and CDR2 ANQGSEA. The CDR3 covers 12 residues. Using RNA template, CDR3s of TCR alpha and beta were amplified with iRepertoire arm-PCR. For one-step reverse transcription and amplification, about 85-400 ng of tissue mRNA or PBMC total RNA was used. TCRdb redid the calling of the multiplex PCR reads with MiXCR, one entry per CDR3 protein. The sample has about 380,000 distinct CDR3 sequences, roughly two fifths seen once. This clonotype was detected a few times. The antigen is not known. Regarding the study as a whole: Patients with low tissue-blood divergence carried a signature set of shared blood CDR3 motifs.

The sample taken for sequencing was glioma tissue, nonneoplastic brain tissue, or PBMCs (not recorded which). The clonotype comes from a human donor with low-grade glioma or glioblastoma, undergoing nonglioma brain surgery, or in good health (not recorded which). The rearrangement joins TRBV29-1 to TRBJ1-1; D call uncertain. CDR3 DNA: TGCAGCGTTGTTAGGGATTTTACTGAAGCTTTCTTT. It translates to CSVVRDFTEAFF. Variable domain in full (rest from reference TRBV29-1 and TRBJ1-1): SAVISQKPSRDICQRGTSLTIQCQVDSQVTMMFWYRQQPGQSLTLIATANQGSEATYESGFVIDKFPISRPNLTFSTLTVSNMSPEDSSIYLCSVVRDFTEAFFGQGTRLTVV.